The 15 T cell receptor beta chains below all came from one sample that was sequenced in a study of CD8 T cells in Susac syndrome. Random hexamers served to reverse transcribe roughly 0.45 to 1 ug RNA. A single record per CDR3 protein comes from TCRdb applying MiXCR to the immunoSEQ multiplex PCR reads. In the table there are 200,000 to 250,000 distinct CDR3 sequences, 95% of which are singletons. Sequenced material: CD4+ T cells from PBMCs. All receptors derive from a human donor with multiple sclerosis.

The J gene is TRBJ2-7, the V gene TRBV10-3; D gene uncertain. The germline V gene encodes CDR1 ENHRY and CDR2 SYGVKD. CDR3 length: 13 residues. V dropped 8 bases and J dropped 3 bases, with 14 bases sitting between them. Here the CDR3 reads CAIGDTTFYEQYF. In DNA, the CDR3 is TGTGCCATCGGAGACACTACTTTCTACGAGCAGTACTTC.

As to this clonotype: The junction departs from germline at one end; a sequencing error may be responsible. The chain employs TRBV28 and TRBJ2-7; D might be TRBD2 (6 bases). The CDR3 covers 14 residues. The germline gives CDR1 MDHEN, CDR2 SYDVKM. The CDR3 DNA sequence: TGTGCCAGCAGTTTTCAGGGCGCCCCTTGGGGGAGGCACTTC. Translation: CASSFQGAPWGRHF.

The chain is built from TRBV7-2 and TRBJ2-1, with unresolved D. Germline V gene lookup returns CDR1 SGHTA and CDR2 FQGNSA. The CDR3 covers 13 residues. V dropped 3 bases and J dropped 1 base, with 4 bases sitting between them. In nucleotides, the CDR3 is TGTGCCAGCAGCTTGGAGTCCTACAATGAGCAGTTCTTC. It yields the protein CASSLESYNEQFF.

The V call is TRBV11-2, the J call TRBJ2-7, with 10 bases fitting TRBD1. V dropped 5 bases and J dropped 7; count of bases not matched to a gene: 11. In germline, CDR1 is SGHAT, CDR2 FQNNGV. The CDR3 spans 15 residues. CDR3 sequence (DNA): TGTGCCAGCAGCGCCCGGGGGACAGGGGCGTGGGAGCAGTACTTC. Amino acids: CASSARGTGAWEQYF. Looking up the rest from reference TRBV11-2 and TRBJ2-7 gives the full variable domain: EAGVAQSPRYKIIEKRQSVAFWCNPISGHATLYWYQQILGQGPKLLIQFQNNGVVDDSQLPKDRFSAERLKGVDSTLKIQPAKLEDSAVYLCASSARGTGAWEQYFGPGTRLTVT.

CDR3 in DNA: TGTGCCAGCAGCTCCAACCCCCGGGGCGGTCATGGCTACACCTTC. Translated: CASSSNPRGGHGYTF. V is TRBV7-2 and J is TRBJ1-2; D is possibly TRBD1 (5 bases). The CDR3 has 15 amino acids. The V gene lost 4 bases and the J gene lost 6 bases, with 18 bases spanning the gap. Germline V gene sequence: CDR1 SGHTA, CDR2 FQGNSA.

The chain uses TRBV12-3 or TRBV12-4 and TRBJ1-5; 9 bases fit TRBD1. This CDR3 is 14 amino acids long. J lost 7 bases, V lost 3 bases, and 4 bases had no gene match. The DNA for the CDR3 is TGTGCCAGCAGTTTCGGACAGGGGAGGCAGCCCCAGCATTTT. This translates into CASSFGQGRQPQHF.

This chain connects TRBV6-5 to TRBJ2-6; D unresolved. Per the germline V gene, CDR1 is MNHEY and CDR2 is SVGAGI. Trimming stripped 0 bases from V and 12 bases from J, with 6 bases between. The CDR3 runs 12 residues. Here the CDR3 DNA reads TGTGCCAGCAGTTACTCATCCGGCGTCCTGACTTTC. Protein product: CASSYSSGVLTF.

This sequence joins TRBV15 and TRBJ2-7; D unclear. Deletions cut 2 bases from V and 7 bases from J, with 12 bases between. The CDR3 contains 13 residues. Germline CDR1 is LNHNV and CDR2 is YYDKDF (reference sequence). Here the CDR3 reads CATSRPDSGEQYF. The CDR3 DNA reads as TGTGCCACCAGCAGACCCGACTCTGGGGAGCAGTACTTC.

In this sample, this clonotype turned up once. DNA of the CDR3: TGTGCCAGCAGCTTGTCCCGGGACCCAGGGCGATACGAGCAGTACTTC. The encoded protein is CASSLSRDPGRYEQYF. The chain links TRBV7-8 to TRBJ2-7, with D perhaps TRBD1 or TRBD2 (5 bases each). Germline CDR1 reads SGHVS; CDR2 reads FQNEAQ. V was shortened by 3 bases and J by 4 bases, with 19 bases between the two germline ends. The CDR3 consists of 16 residues.

The chain couples TRBV27 to TRBJ2-1; 11 bases map to TRBD2. Trimming cost V 4 bases and J 9 bases; bases outside gene matches: 2. CDR1 MNHEY and CDR2 SMNVEV come from the germline V gene (reference sequence). The CDR3 extends over 13 amino acids. CDR3 DNA sequence: TGTGCCAGCAGTTCCCTAGCGGGAGGTGAGCAGTTCTTC. This encodes CASSSLAGGEQFF.

This rearrangement joins TRBV29-1 to TRBJ2-7; 7 bases line up with TRBD2. CDR1 and CDR2 (germline): SQVTM, ANQGSEA. The CDR3 spans 14 residues. Germline trimming cut 5 bases from V and 6 bases from J; bases unmatched to any gene: 13. CDR3 in amino acids: CSVRLTSVKGEQYF. The CDR3 DNA follows: TGCAGCGTTCGCCTAACTAGCGTCAAAGGCGAGCAGTACTTC.

The chain joins TRBV12-3 or TRBV12-4 to TRBJ2-6, with D unresolved. Deletions cut 6 bases from V and 0 bases from J, with 12 bases between. The CDR3 is 16 residues long. The chain's CDR3 is CASRADLGSGANVLTF. CDR3 DNA: TGTGCCAGCAGGGCAGACCTCGGCTCTGGGGCCAACGTCCTGACTTTC.

In its sample, this clonotype was seen once. The gene calls are TRBV3-1 and TRBJ2-5; 12 positions match TRBD2. V shed 6 bases, J shed 2 bases, and the junction held 7 bases outside the gene matches. The CDR3 is 16 amino acids. Per germline, CDR1 LGHDT and CDR2 YNNKEL (reference sequence). In nucleotides, the CDR3 is TGTGCCAGCAGTCGCAGGACTAGCGGGGAACAAGAGACCCAGTACTTC. Encoded protein: CASSRRTSGEQETQYF.

The rearrangement uses TRBV29-1 and TRBJ1-1; TRBD1 might be the D (5 bases). Deletions cut 4 bases from V and 0 bases from J, with 9 bases between. The germline CDR1 and CDR2 sequences are SQVTM and ANQGSEA. This CDR3 region has 13 residues. CDR3 nucleotide sequence: TGCAGCGTTGTTCAGGGTATGAACACTGAAGCTTTCTTT. Protein sequence: CSVVQGMNTEAFF.

The V call is TRBV29-1, the J call TRBJ2-7, with TRBD2 matching over 10 bases. After removal of 6 bases from V and 4 bases from J, the junction contained 6 bases not matched to a gene. The CDR3 runs 13 residues. CDR1 is SQVTM, CDR2 ANQGSEA, per germline. DNA for the CDR3: TGCAGCGTGGGGGAACTAGCGGGATACGAGCAGTACTTC. The encoded protein is CSVGELAGYEQYF.